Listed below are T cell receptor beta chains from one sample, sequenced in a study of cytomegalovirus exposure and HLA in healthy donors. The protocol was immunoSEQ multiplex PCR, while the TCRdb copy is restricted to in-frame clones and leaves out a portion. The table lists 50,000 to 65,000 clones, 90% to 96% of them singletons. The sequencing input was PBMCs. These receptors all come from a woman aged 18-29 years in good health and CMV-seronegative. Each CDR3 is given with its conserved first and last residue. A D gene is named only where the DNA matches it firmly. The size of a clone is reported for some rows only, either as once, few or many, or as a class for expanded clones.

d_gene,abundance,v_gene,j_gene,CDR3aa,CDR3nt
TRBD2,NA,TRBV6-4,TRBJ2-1,CASSDRGGGADNEQFF,TGTGCCAGCAGTGACCGTGGCGGGGGGGCGGACAATGAGCAGTTCTTC
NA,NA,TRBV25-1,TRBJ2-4,CASSEATGPSGNIQYF,TGTGCCAGCAGTGAAGCCACCGGGCCCAGCGGGAACATTCAGTACTTC
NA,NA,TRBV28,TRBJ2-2,CASSLWDIPGELFF,TGTGCCAGCAGTTTATGGGACATCCCCGGGGAGCTGTTTTTT
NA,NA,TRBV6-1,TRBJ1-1,CASSEALRGLAGTEAFF,TGTGCCAGCAGTGAAGCGCTTCGGGGATTGGCGGGCACTGAAGCTTTCTTT
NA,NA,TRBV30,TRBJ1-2,CAWSVLFERVAYGYTF,TGTGCCTGGAGTGTACTGTTTGAGAGGGTGGCCTATGGCTACACCTTC
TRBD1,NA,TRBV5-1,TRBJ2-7,CASSPDRAYEQYF,TGCGCCAGCAGCCCGGACAGGGCCTACGAGCAGTACTTC
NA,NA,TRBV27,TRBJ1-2,CASTIPPSGGIRGEGYTF,TGTGCCAGCACCATCCCCCCTTCCGGGGGGATCAGAGGAGAAGGCTACACCTTC
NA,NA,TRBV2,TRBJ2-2,CASSEPNAGAGGELFF,TGTGCCAGCAGTGAGCCGAACGCAGGGGCGGGCGGGGAGCTGTTTTTT
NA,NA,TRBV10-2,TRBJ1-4,CASSETGSTNEKLFF,TGCGCCAGCAGTGAAACAGGGTCGACTAATGAAAAACTGTTTTTT
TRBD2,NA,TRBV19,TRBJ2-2,CASSITGLAGELFF,TGTGCCAGTAGTATTACGGGACTAGCCGGGGAGCTGTTTTTT
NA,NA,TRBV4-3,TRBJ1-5,CASSQGYNSNQPQHF,TGCGCCAGCAGCCAAGGGTACAATAGCAATCAGCCCCAGCATTTT
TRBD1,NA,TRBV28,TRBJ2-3,CASNPTGNTDTQYF,TGTGCCAGCAACCCGACAGGGAACACAGATACGCAGTATTTT
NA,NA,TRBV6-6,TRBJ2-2,CASTPSGTGELFF,TGTGCCAGCACGCCGTCGGGCACCGGGGAGCTGTTTTTT
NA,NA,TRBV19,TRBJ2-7,CASTPLGRWYEQYF,TGTGCCAGTACCCCCCTGGGGCGCTGGTACGAGCAGTACTTC
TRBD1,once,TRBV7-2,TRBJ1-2,CASSLATGGYGYTF,TGTGCCAGCAGCTTAGCAACAGGGGGTTATGGCTACACCTTC
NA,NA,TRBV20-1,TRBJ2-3,CSASMRGGQYF,TGCAGTGCTAGTATGAGGGGGGGGCAGTATTTT
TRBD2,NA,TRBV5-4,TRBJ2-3,CASSPRTSGGGVNTQYF,TGTGCCAGCAGCCCAAGGACTAGCGGGGGGGGTGTGAATACGCAGTATTTT
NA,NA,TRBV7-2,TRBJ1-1,CASSLLGGSWTEAFF,TGTGCCAGCAGCTTACTGGGGGGTTCGTGGACTGAAGCTTTCTTT
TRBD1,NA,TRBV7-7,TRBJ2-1,CASSLRAGGHEQFF,TGTGCCAGCAGCCTACGGGCAGGGGGCCATGAGCAGTTCTTC
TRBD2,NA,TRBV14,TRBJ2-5,CASSQGDAGAQYF,TGTGCCAGCAGCCAAGGGGACGCGGGGGCCCAGTACTTC
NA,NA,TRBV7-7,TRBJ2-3,CASSLLGRGTDTQYF,TGTGCTAGCAGCCTCCTAGGGAGAGGCACAGATACGCAGTATTTT
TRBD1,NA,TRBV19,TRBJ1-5,CASGTGISNQPQHF,TGTGCCAGCGGGACAGGGATTAGCAATCAGCCCCAGCATTTT
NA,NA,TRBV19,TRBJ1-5,CASSTLRGGAQPQHF,TGTGCCAGTAGCACCCTCCGGGGGGGGGCACAGCCCCAGCATTTT
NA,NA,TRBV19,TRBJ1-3,CASRVAGASGNTIYF,TGTGCCAGTAGGGTAGCAGGGGCCTCTGGAAACACCATATATTTT
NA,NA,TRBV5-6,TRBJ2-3,CASSLGAPDTQYF,TGTGCCAGCAGCTTGGGCGCCCCAGATACGCAGTATTTT
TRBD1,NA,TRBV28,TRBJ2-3,CASRRQGGPSTDTQYF,TGTGCCAGCAGACGACAGGGGGGCCCTAGCACAGATACGCAGTATTTT
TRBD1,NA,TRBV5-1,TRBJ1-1,CASSLGTGGAVAFF,TGCGCCAGCAGCTTGGGCACAGGGGGCGCGGTGGCTTTCTTT
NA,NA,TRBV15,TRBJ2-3,CATSRDPGSAGDTQYF,TGTGCCACCAGCAGAGATCCGGGGAGCGCGGGGGATACGCAGTATTTT
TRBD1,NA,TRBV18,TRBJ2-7,CASSLGQGFPYEQYF,TGTGCCAGCTCACTGGGACAGGGGTTCCCCTACGAGCAGTACTTC
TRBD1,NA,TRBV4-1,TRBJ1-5,CASSLPGAQGLGQPQHF,TGCGCCAGCAGCCTACCTGGGGCACAGGGGTTGGGTCAGCCCCAGCATTTT